This T cell receptor beta chain was captured by sequencing in a study of T cell responses to AZD1222 COVID-19 vaccine (dated by TCRdb to about 2021). With respect to the entire study: TCR sequencing covered fewer than 250 trial participants: roughly 200 given two doses of AZD1222 and about 26 given two doses of MenACWY control vaccine. Trial participants were enrolled by age into 18-55, 56-69 and 70-plus year subgroups, with about 150, 28 and 57 TCR-sequenced participants respectively.

The CDR3 spans 16 residues, from the cysteine through the phenylalanine. Only the CDR3 portion is preserved as DNA: 48 bases, with reading frame beginning at the first base. The germline V and J ends show losses of 9 bases and 0 bases respectively, and no gene match explains 8 bases of the junction. The germline V gene sets CDR1 to KGHDR and CDR2 to SFDVKD. The sample's time point label, in plain terms: about 28 days (+/-7) after the second vaccine dose. AZD1222 recipients whose second dose came at about 4 weeks and those whose second dose came at about 12 weeks were combined into one group, since spike-specific TCR depth and breadth did not differ between the two schedules. Samples from vaccinated people were obtained from the UK trials COV001 and COV002, which included a single-blind randomized controlled phase 2/3 trial of AZD1222 (ChAdOx1 nCoV-19) in healthy adults. For TCRbeta chain sequencing, PBMC samples were collected from trial participants at day 0 and at day 28 after the second dose.

Turning to this clone: Its antigen specificity is not known. No base quality values were provided; no much bigger clone lies one nucleotide off.

The CDR3 regions of human TCRbeta chains were subjected to immunosequencing. Processing in the source paper ran as follows. TCRs in the repertoires were matched against a reference library of SARS-CoV-2-specific TCRs that had been generated with the MIRA antigen-specificity platform. Breadth was defined as the fraction of unique TCRs that were SARS-CoV-2-associated. Depth was defined as the fraction of total T cells that were SARS-CoV-2-associated. Using the MIRA data, each spike-specific TCR was mapped to the spike region that the TCR reacts to and placed in a CD4 or CD8 class. Log10-transformed breadth and depth values were compared by one-way ANOVA with Sidak's multiple comparisons tests. The immuneACCESS repertoire file appears here via TCRdb, limited to in-frame rearrangements. These files lack a portion of the clones; in checked studies, under half of the deficit traces to unresolved V genes, and the cause of the others is not known. The V and J calls and clone size are taken from that table; D and trimming were inferred from the DNA. For this sample the table gives 100,000 to 130,000 clones, of which about nine tenths were detected only once. About 9.1% of the sample is taken by the ten largest.

The full study reports these points: No day 14 peak-response samples were available, so repertoires were characterized only after the peak T cell response. In the small 56-69-year group, the increase in depth fell short of significance, most likely because of low power. Conclusions about previously exposed vaccinees were limited because only a handful of AZD1222 recipients were SARS-CoV-2 seropositive at baseline. Participants were mostly white British, with more females than males. The authors suggested clonal diversity may have been underestimated. Vaccine-associated CD4 TCRs spanned the whole spike protein, with dominant responses in regions 160-218 and 743-854. Epitopes outside the regions mutated in the B.1.351 and B.1.1.7 variants were reportedly recognized by nearly half of the unique spike-specific TCRs. Spike-specific TCR breadth and depth rose significantly after two AZD1222 doses compared with day 0 and with MenACWY recipients.

This material consisted of peripheral blood, taken 28 days after the second AZD1222 dose. This receptor was identified in an adult who received the AZD1222 COVID-19 vaccine. The sequence links TRBV24-1 to TRBJ2-1; TRBD2 matches 9 bases in the middle. The nucleotide sequence reads as follows: TGTGCCACCTCCCAGGGGCGGGGGGGCTCCTACAATGAGCAGTTCTTC. It specifies CATSQGRGGSYNEQFF.